A selection of T cell receptor beta chains follows, all from one sample in a study of blood T cell repertoires in COVID-19. The data were produced by immunoSEQ multiplex PCR, yet TCRdb's version contains in-frame clones alone and is incomplete. The sample lists about 440,000 clones; more than 85% were seen once. The sequenced material came from peripheral blood. The receptors derive from a woman aged 25 to 39 with acute or convalescent COVID-19. Both conserved end residues are part of each CDR3. A D gene is named only where the DNA matches it firmly. Size is omitted from some rows. Given values are once, few, many or a class for expanded clones.

d_gene | j_gene | abundance | v_gene | CDR3nt | CDR3aa
. | TRBJ2-7 | . | TRBV27 | TGTGCCAGCAGTTTGAGTGGGGCGTCTGAGCAGTACTTC | CASSLSGASEQYF
TRBD1 | TRBJ2-4 | . | TRBV30 | TGTGCCTGGAGTGAGGGACAGAGAAACATTCAGTACTTC | CAWSEGQRNIQYF
. | TRBJ2-3 | . | TRBV7-2 | TGTGCCAGCAGCTTAACCTCTAGCAGTTTTGGTTCGGATACGCAGTATTTT | CASSLTSSSFGSDTQYF
. | TRBJ1-1 | . | TRBV5-1 | TGCGCCAGCAGCTTGGCAGGAAATGAAGCTTTCTTT | CASSLAGNEAFF
. | TRBJ2-1 | . | TRBV24-1 | TGTGCCACCAGTGATTTGGTGGGGGCTGGGGATGAGCAGTTCTTC | CATSDLVGAGDEQFF
. | TRBJ2-7 | . | TRBV28 | TGTGCCAGCATTCCATGGGGGGGGCTGCCCTACGAGCAGTACTTC | CASIPWGGLPYEQYF
. | TRBJ2-3 | . | TRBV19 | TGTGCCAGTAGTCTCGGACAGCCAGGAGCAGATACGCAGTATTTT | CASSLGQPGADTQYF
TRBD2 | TRBJ2-3 | . | TRBV4-1 | TGCGCCAGCAGGACTAGCGACACAGATACGCAGTATTTT | CASRTSDTDTQYF
. | TRBJ1-3 | . | TRBV6-6 | TGTGCCAGCAGTTCTGGGGGCGCCTCTGGAAACACCATATATTTT | CASSSGGASGNTIYF
. | TRBJ2-5 | . | TRBV18 | TGTGCCAGCTCGGTTCAGGCCGTGACCATCCAAGAGACCCAGTACTTC | CASSVQAVTIQETQYF
. | TRBJ2-7 | . | TRBV2 | TGTGCCAGCAGTGTGGACAGAGACCCCGACGAGCAGTACTTC | CASSVDRDPDEQYF
. | TRBJ1-3 | . | TRBV11-3 | TGTGCCAGCAGCCAGGGGAGTGGGACCACCATATATTTT | CASSQGSGTTIYF
. | TRBJ2-7 | . | TRBV3-1/TRBV3-2 | TGTGCCAGCAGCCAAGCAGCGTCCGAGCAGTACTTC | CASSQAASEQYF
. | TRBJ2-3 | . | TRBV2 | TGTGCCAGCAGTGCTCCCAGGGGCACAGATACGCAGTATTTT | CASSAPRGTDTQYF
TRBD2 | TRBJ2-5 | . | TRBV7-2 | TGTGCCAGCAGGCGGGGAAAACTGACTAGCGGGGAAGAGACCCAGTACTTC | CASRRGKLTSGEETQYF
. | TRBJ2-2 | . | TRBV10-3 | TGTGCCATCAGTGAAAGGGTAGGGGCCTCAACCGGGGAGCTGTTTTTT | CAISERVGASTGELFF
TRBD2 | TRBJ2-1 | . | TRBV7-2 | TGTGCCAGCAGAGCGGGGGGGACCCACAATGAGCAGTTCTTC | CASRAGGTHNEQFF
TRBD1 | TRBJ1-1 | . | TRBV18 | TGTGCCAGCTCACTTCAGGGGGGACATATGAACACTGAAGCTTTCTTT | CASSLQGGHMNTEAFF
TRBD1 | TRBJ1-3 | . | TRBV10-3 | TGTGCCATCAGTGACCACCTCCGGACAGGTGGAAACACCATATATTTT | CAISDHLRTGGNTIYF
. | TRBJ1-5 | . | TRBV28 | TGTGCCAGCACCGACGGGGGGACACCGAACGTGTATAGCAATCAGCCCCAGCATTTT | CASTDGGTPNVYSNQPQHF
TRBD1 | TRBJ1-2 | . | TRBV5-4 | TGTGCCAGCAGCCCCGGGACAGGGGAGTATGGCTACACCTTC | CASSPGTGEYGYTF
TRBD2 | TRBJ2-3 | . | TRBV5-6 | TGTGCCAGCAGCTCTAGCGGGATCACAGATACGCAGTATTTT | CASSSSGITDTQYF
TRBD1 | TRBJ1-4 | . | TRBV2 | TGTGCCAGCAGTGACGGGGACAGGGGTGAGGATAATGAAAAACTGTTTTTT | CASSDGDRGEDNEKLFF
TRBD2 | TRBJ2-1 | . | TRBV7-8 | TGTGCCAGCAGCTTGAGACTAGCGGGGAATGAGCAGTTCTTC | CASSLRLAGNEQFF
. | TRBJ2-7 | . | TRBV5-4 | TGTGCCAGCAGCTTGAAACCCAACAACCACGAGCAGTACTTC | CASSLKPNNHEQYF
. | TRBJ2-1 | . | TRBV3-1/TRBV3-2 | TGTGCCAGCAGCCAAGCAGCGAAGCAGTTCTTC | CASSQAAKQFF
TRBD1 | TRBJ2-4 | once | TRBV28 | TGTGCCAGTAAGACAGGGGGCGGTGAGCCCAAAAACATTCAGTACTTC | CASKTGGGEPKNIQYF
. | TRBJ1-1 | . | TRBV4-1 | TGCGCCAGCAGCCAAGATGAAGGCGACATGAACACTGAAGCTTTCTTT | CASSQDEGDMNTEAFF
TRBD2 | TRBJ2-3 | . | TRBV11-3 | TGTGCCAGCAGCTCGGGACTAGCGGGGGGTCGGGATACGCAGTATTTT | CASSSGLAGGRDTQYF
. | TRBJ1-2 | . | TRBV19 | TGTGCCAGTAGTATGACAGCCTTAGAGGCTATCTATGGCTACACCTTC | CASSMTALEAIYGYTF
TRBD1 | TRBJ2-2 | . | TRBV7-9 | TGTGCCGGACTCAGAACAGGGGTCGCCGGGGAGCTGTTTTTT | CAGLRTGVAGELFF
TRBD1 | TRBJ1-5 | . | TRBV2 | TGTGCCAGCTCCTCGCCGGTCCCGACAGGGGGCTGGATGGCTCAGCCCCAGCATTTT | CASSSPVPTGGWMAQPQHF
TRBD1 | TRBJ1-5 | . | TRBV29-1 | TGCAGCGTCCGGACAGGGGATGGGCAGCCCCAGCATTTT | CSVRTGDGQPQHF
. | TRBJ1-4 | . | TRBV21-1 | TGTGCCAGCAGCAGACTCCTTGGGACAGGCTGCTCGGCTAATGAAAAACTGTTTTTT | CASSRLLGTGCSANEKLFF
TRBD1 | TRBJ1-2 | . | TRBV6-5 | TGTGCCAGCAGATCGGACAGGGGTATTGTGAATGGCTACACCTTC | CASRSDRGIVNGYTF
. | TRBJ1-1 | few | TRBV7-9 | TGTGCCAGCAGCCTCGTTCCTGAAGCTTTCTTT | CASSLVPEAFF
TRBD2 | TRBJ2-3 | . | TRBV30 | TGTGCCTGGCGGGCGACGGGACTAGCGGGGGATAGAGATACGCAGTATTTT | CAWRATGLAGDRDTQYF
. | TRBJ2-2 | . | TRBV10-3 | TGTGCCATCAGTGACCGGTCCGGGGTTAGCGTCACCGGGGAGCTGTTTTTT | CAISDRSGVSVTGELFF
. | TRBJ2-7 | . | TRBV24-1 | TGTGCCACCAACAGGGTCTACGAGCAGTACTTC | CATNRVYEQYF
. | TRBJ1-3 | . | TRBV5-1 | TGCGCCAGCAGTTTGTCCGGGTCTGGAAACACCATATATTTT | CASSLSGSGNTIYF
. | TRBJ1-6 | few | TRBV19 | TGTGCCAGTACCCTTGGGCAGGGAGGCTCACCCCTCCACTTT | CASTLGQGGSPLHF
TRBD2 | TRBJ2-3 | . | TRBV11-2 | TGTGCCAGCAGGCCACTAGCGGACTACACAGATACGCAGTATTTT | CASRPLADYTDTQYF
. | TRBJ2-7 | . | TRBV3-1/TRBV3-2 | TGTGCCAGCAGCCAGGGGCGACGCGAGCAGTACTTC | CASSQGRREQYF
. | TRBJ2-2 | . | TRBV7-3 | TGTGCCAGCAGCTCCAGGACAGTCAGGGGAACCGGGGAGCTGTTTTTT | CASSSRTVRGTGELFF
. | TRBJ2-7 | . | TRBV19 | TGTGCCAGTAGTTACAGACCCTACGAGCAGTACTTC | CASSYRPYEQYF
TRBD2 | TRBJ2-3 | . | TRBV7-3 | TGTGCCAGCAGTCAGCTCCGCGGGGGGCAAAGCACAGATACGCAGTATTTT | CASSQLRGGQSTDTQYF
TRBD1 | TRBJ2-1 | . | TRBV7-8 | TGTGCCAGCAGCACCCGACAGGGCCAGCAGTTCTTC | CASSTRQGQQFF
. | TRBJ1-1 | once | TRBV12-3/TRBV12-4 | TGTGCCAGCAGTTTCTGGGGAGGCACTGAAGCTTTCTTT | CASSFWGGTEAFF
TRBD1 | TRBJ2-7 | . | TRBV27 | TGTGCCAGCAGGGGGTTAAGGGGGCCCTACGAGCAGTACTTC | CASRGLRGPYEQYF
. | TRBJ1-1 | . | TRBV28 | TGTGCCAGCAAACAGGGTATTTGGACTGAAGCTTTCTTT | CASKQGIWTEAFF
TRBD1 | TRBJ2-7 | . | TRBV5-1 | TGCGCCAGCAGCTTGCCGGGACAGAGCTCCTACGAGCAGTACTTC | CASSLPGQSSYEQYF
TRBD2 | TRBJ2-2 | . | TRBV19 | TGTGCCAGTAGCAGCGGGGGGAACACCGGGGAGCTGTTTTTT | CASSSGGNTGELFF
. | TRBJ2-1 | . | TRBV9 | TGTGCCAGCAGTGTACAGGGCAATGAGCAGTTCTTC | CASSVQGNEQFF
TRBD1 | TRBJ1-1 | . | TRBV29-1 | TGCAGCGCTCCATCACAGGGGACTGAAGCTTTCTTT | CSAPSQGTEAFF
TRBD2 | TRBJ2-7 | few | TRBV20-1 | TGCAGTGCTAGTGCGGGCGGGAGCTACGAGCAGTACTTC | CSASAGGSYEQYF
TRBD1 | TRBJ2-2 | . | TRBV3-1/TRBV3-2 | TGTGCCAGCAGCTTTAGGACAGGGGCGAACACCGGGGAGCTGTTTTTT | CASSFRTGANTGELFF
. | TRBJ2-3 | . | TRBV9 | TGTGCCAGCAGCGTAGGGACAGCCGGGGGCACAGATACGCAGTATTTT | CASSVGTAGGTDTQYF